This T cell receptor (beta chain) stems from a study of T cell responses to AZD1222 COVID-19 vaccine. Study-wide findings and caveats: A mostly white British donor set with more females was recruited, and clonal diversity was possibly underestimated. Without day 14 samples, only post-peak T cell repertoires were studied. Spike-specific TCR breadth and depth grew following two AZD1222 doses. Vaccine-associated CD4 TCRs spanned spike, dominant at 160-218 and 743-854.

TCRdb keeps only in-frame clones here, not all; method: immunoSEQ multiplex PCR. The sample includes around 120,000 clones, 75% to 90% of them seen just once. About this clone: What it recognizes is unknown.

The receptor was derived from an adult in good health. The sample in question was peripheral blood, obtained on day 0 of MenACWY control vaccination.

The CDR3 region is CASSRGGTEEQYF. CDR3 DNA: TGCGCCAGCAGCCGCGGTGGGACGGAGGAGCAGTACTTC. The chain uses TRBV4-1 and TRBJ2-7; D might be TRBD1 or TRBD2, each matching 5 bases. Germline lookup yields CDR1 MGHRA and CDR2 YSYEKL. The CDR3 is 13 amino acids. V dropped 4 bases and J dropped 7 bases, with 14 bases sitting between them.